This TCR beta chain was documented in a study of regulatory dendritic cells for organ transplantation. CDR3 length: 15 amino acids. Germline V gives CDR1 LNHDA, CDR2 SQIVND (reference sequence). V was clipped by 1 base and J by 0 bases, with 7 bases between them. Measured with immunoSEQ multiplex PCR; TCRdb has only the in-frame clones, and not every one. The repertoire consists of 30,000 to 40,000 clones, with 90% to 95% occurring once and the leading ten covering approximately 0.11%. The V call is TRBV19, the J call TRBJ1-3; D gene unclear. The clonotype originates from a human donor in good health. Source material: naive CD8+ T cells from blood. Regarding subset: CD45RA+ naive T cells. The CDR3 sequence is CASSIGAASGNTIYF. DNA for the CDR3: TGTGCCAGTAGTATAGGGGCGGCCTCTGGAAACACCATATATTTT. Together with reference TRBV19 and TRBJ1-3, the CDR3 gives the full variable domain: DGGITQSPKYLFRKEGQNVTLSCEQNLNHDAMYWYRQDPGQGLRLIYYSQIVNDFQKGDIAEGYSVSREKKESFPLTVTSAQKNPTAFYLCASSIGAASGNTIYFGEGSWLTVV.